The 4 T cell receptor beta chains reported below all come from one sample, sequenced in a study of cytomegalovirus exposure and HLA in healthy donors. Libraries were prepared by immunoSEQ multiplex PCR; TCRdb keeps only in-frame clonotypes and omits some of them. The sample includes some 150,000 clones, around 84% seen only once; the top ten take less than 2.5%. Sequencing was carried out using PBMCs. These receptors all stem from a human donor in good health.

The CDR3 region has the DNA TGTGCCAGCAGCGTAGTCCCCAGCAATGAGCAGTTCTTC. This translates into CASSVVPSNEQFF. V usage is TRBV9 and J usage is TRBJ2-1; D is undetermined. The CDR3 length is 13 residues. V was cut by 0 bases and J by 6 bases, with 7 bases left in between. Germline V gene lookup returns CDR1 SGDLS and CDR2 YYNGEE.

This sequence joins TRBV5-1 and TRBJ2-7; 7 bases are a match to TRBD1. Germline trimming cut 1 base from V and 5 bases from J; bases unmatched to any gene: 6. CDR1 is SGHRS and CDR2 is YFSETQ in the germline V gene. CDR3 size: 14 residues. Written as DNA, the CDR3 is TGCGCCAGCAGCTTGACAGGGGTTATCCACGAGCAGTACTTC. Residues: CASSLTGVIHEQYF.

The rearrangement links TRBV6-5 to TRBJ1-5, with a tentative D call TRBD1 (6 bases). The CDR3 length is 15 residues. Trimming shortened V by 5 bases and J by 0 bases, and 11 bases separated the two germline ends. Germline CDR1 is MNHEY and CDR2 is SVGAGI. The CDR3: CASSATGTSNQPQHF. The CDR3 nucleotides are TGTGCCAGCAGTGCCACAGGGACTAGCAATCAGCCCCAGCATTTT.

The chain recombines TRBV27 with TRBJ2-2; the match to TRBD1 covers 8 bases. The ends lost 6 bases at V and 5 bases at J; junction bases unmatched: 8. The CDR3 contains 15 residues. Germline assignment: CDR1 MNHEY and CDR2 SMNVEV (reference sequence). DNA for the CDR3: TGTGCCAGCAGCTCTGGACAGGGACGGACCGGGGAGCTGTTTTTT. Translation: CASSSGQGRTGELFF.